Following are 30 T cell receptor beta chains from one sample sequenced in a study of CD8 T cells in Susac syndrome. It was with random hexamers that 0.5 to 1 ug RNA was reverse transcribed. TCRdb itself ran the immunoSEQ multiplex PCR reads through MiXCR, one entry per CDR3 protein. The profile shows around 170,000 distinct CDR3 sequences, 85% to 95% of them singletons. Sequencing was done on a sample of CD8+ T cells from PBMCs. The receptors shown here come from a human donor with Susac syndrome.

The chain is built from TRBV19 and TRBJ2-7; 7 bases match TRBD2. This CDR3 region has 15 residues. In germline, CDR1 is LNHDA, CDR2 SQIVND (reference sequence). J was trimmed by 3 bases and V by 1 base; bases with no gene match: 6. CDR3 residues: CASSIAASGHYEQYF. The CDR3 region has the DNA TGTGCCAGTAGTATAGCGGCTAGCGGACACTACGAGCAGTACTTC.

To note about this clonotype: An end of the junction does not agree with germline; a read error may underlie this. The chain is built from TRBV11-2 and TRBJ1-1; D is ambiguous. From germline, CDR1 is SGHAT and CDR2 FQNNGV. This CDR3 region has 11 residues. CDR3 bases: TGTGCCAGCAGCTTAACAGACCAGATTCTCTTT. Amino acid sequence: CASSLTDQILF.

V and J are TRBV12-5 and TRBJ1-5; 9 bases are shared with TRBD1. The CDR3 is 13 amino acids. J lost 5 bases, V lost 6 bases, and 2 bases had no gene match. Germline values: CDR1 LGHNT, CDR2 FRNRAP. The CDR3 here is CASGWTGDQPQHF. The CDR3 bases are TGTGCTAGTGGCTGGACAGGGGATCAGCCCCAGCATTTT.

This chain uses TRBV6-5 with TRBJ1-1; the D gene is possibly TRBD1 (6 bases). Trimming removed 2 bases from V and 0 bases from J, with 10 bases in between. The germline V gene encodes CDR1 MNHEY and CDR2 SVGAGI. CDR3 length: 15 amino acids. DNA for the CDR3: TGTGCCAGCAGTTACGGGGGCTACTTGAACACTGAAGCTTTCTTT. It is translated as CASSYGGYLNTEAFF.

The rearrangement links TRBV7-9 to TRBJ2-1; perhaps TRBD2 as D (5 bases). The germline gives CDR1 SEHNR, CDR2 FQNEAQ (reference sequence). The CDR3 is 13 residues long. V was clipped by 5 bases and J by 7 bases, with 12 bases between them. The CDR3 DNA sequence: TGTGCCAGCAGCGGGGTAGCGACGAATGAGCAGTTCTTC. Translation gives CASSGVATNEQFF.

This chain joins TRBV28 and TRBJ2-1, with TRBD2 identical over 10 bases. CDR1 is MDHEN and CDR2 is SYDVKM in the germline V gene. The ends lost 4 bases at V and 6 bases at J; junction bases unmatched: 3. The CDR3 extends over 14 amino acids. CDR3 residues: CASSSGLAINEQFF. DNA of the CDR3: TGTGCCAGCAGTTCGGGACTAGCGATCAATGAGCAGTTCTTC.

V and J are TRBV28 and TRBJ2-5; D unclear. V was pared by 2 bases and J by 3 bases, with 10 bases between. The length of the CDR3 is 14 residues. Germline-derived CDR1 and CDR2 are MDHEN and SYDVKM. The CDR3 reads CASSLPRPKETQYF. CDR3 DNA sequence: TGTGCCAGCAGTTTACCCCGTCCTAAAGAGACCCAGTACTTC. Together with reference TRBV28 and TRBJ2-5, the CDR3 gives the full variable domain: DVKVTQSSRYLVKRTGEKVFLECVQDMDHENMFWYRQDPGLGLRLIYFSYDVKMKEKGDIPEGYSVSREKKERFSLILESASTNQTSMYLCASSLPRPKETQYFGPGTRLLVL.

The chain combines TRBV5-6 with TRBJ2-4, with D possibly called TRBD1 or TRBD2 (5 bases each). Trimming removed 4 bases at V and 7 bases at J, with 15 bases between. Germline CDR1 SGHDT, CDR2 YYEEEE. The CDR3 is 14 residues long. The CDR3 bases are TGTGCCAGCAGCCTAGGGACGGGTTTCAACATTCAGTACTTC. Translating gives CASSLGTGFNIQYF.

J is TRBJ2-1 and V is TRBV3-1; weak D call: TRBD2 (7 bases). The CDR3 contains 15 residues. Trimming stripped 7 bases from V and 3 bases from J, with 16 bases between. Germline assignment: CDR1 LGHDT and CDR2 YNNKEL (reference sequence). This CDR3 is CASTPSGGLYNEQFF. In DNA, the CDR3 is TGTGCCAGCACCCCGTCGGGGGGCCTCTACAATGAGCAGTTCTTC.

The chain employs TRBV24-1 and TRBJ2-1; D is uncertain. Per the germline V gene, CDR1 is KGHDR and CDR2 is SFDVKD. The CDR3 consists of 11 residues. V gave up 0 bases and J gave up 9 bases, with 2 bases separating them. In DNA, the CDR3 is TGTGCCACCAGTGATTTGAGTGAGCAGTTCTTC. As protein: CATSDLSEQFF.

The chain employs TRBV9 and TRBJ1-4; D perhaps matches TRBD1 (5 bases). Trimming pared 0 bases from V and 7 bases from J, leaving 13 bases between. The CDR3 runs 15 residues. Germline V gene lookup returns CDR1 SGDLS and CDR2 YYNGEE. The CDR3 DNA reads as TGTGCCAGCAGCGTAGCGCCAGGGAGAGGTGAAAAACTGTTTTTT. Its protein is CASSVAPGRGEKLFF.

J is TRBJ2-5 and V is TRBV28, with D perhaps TRBD2 (7 bases). Germline CDR1 is MDHEN and CDR2 is SYDVKM. V lost 4 bases, J lost 5 bases, and 20 bases lay in between. The CDR3 runs 16 residues. CDR3 coding DNA: TGTGCCAGCAGTTCATTCTGGGGGGGAACAGGGGAGACCCAGTACTTC. This translates into CASSSFWGGTGETQYF.

This clonotype has a handful of counts. This sequence joins TRBV13 and TRBJ2-3; D remains unclear. The germline V gene encodes CDR1 PRHDT and CDR2 FYEKMQ (reference sequence). CDR3 length equals 12 residues. The germline V and J ends were trimmed by 6 bases and 0 bases, with 4 bases remaining between them. CDR3 bases: TGTGCCAGCAGTACTAGCACAGATACGCAGTATTTT. Translation: CASSTSTDTQYF. Based on the CDR3 plus reference TRBV13 and TRBJ2-3, the full variable domain is AAGVIQSPRHLIKEKRETATLKCYPIPRHDTVYWYQQGPGQDPQFLISFYEKMQSDKGSIPDRFSAQQFSDYHSELNMSSLELGDSALYFCASSTSTDTQYFGPGTRLTVL.

This clonotype appeared once. The V call is TRBV5-1, the J call TRBJ2-3, with 7 bases aligning to TRBD2. The CDR3 spans 15 residues. J was trimmed by 4 bases and V by 3 bases; bases with no gene match: 8. Germline-derived CDR1 and CDR2 are SGHRS and YFSETQ. CDR3 sequence reads: CASSSVGAGADTQYF. The DNA for the CDR3 is TGCGCCAGCAGCTCCGTTGGGGCGGGGGCAGATACGCAGTATTTT.

The chain joins TRBV3-1 to TRBJ2-2; TRBD1 is a possible D gene (7 bases). Germline V gives CDR1 LGHDT, CDR2 YNNKEL (reference sequence). The CDR3 totals 15 residues. V lost 1 base and J 7 bases, leaving 13 bases between the germline ends. DNA of the CDR3: TGTGCCAGCAGCCAAGGACAGGGAGGAGTCGGGGAGCTGTTTTTT. Translated, it gives CASSQGQGGVGELFF.

This rearrangement joins TRBV19 to TRBJ2-5; possible D gene TRBD2, 6 bases. The V and J ends lost 5 bases and 5 bases respectively, with 18 bases between them. CDR1 is LNHDA and CDR2 is SQIVND in the germline V gene (reference sequence). This CDR3 region has 15 residues. CDR3 DNA: TGTGCCAGTAGTCCATCGGCGGGGAGTGGGGAGACCCAGTACTTC. Amino acid sequence: CASSPSAGSGETQYF.

V gene TRBV20-1 combines with J gene TRBJ1-2; D unclear. Germline lookup yields CDR1 DFQATT and CDR2 SNEGSKA (reference sequence). This CDR3 region has 13 residues. V shed 8 bases and J shed 0 bases, with 13 bases lying between them. CDR3 amino acids: CSSEEGTNYGYTF. CDR3 DNA sequence: TGCAGTAGCGAGGAGGGTACTAACTATGGCTACACCTTC.

The chain links TRBV5-4 to TRBJ1-2; 9 bases align to TRBD1. CDR1 and CDR2 from the germline V gene are SGHNT and YYREEE (reference sequence). The CDR3 runs 15 residues. The V and J ends lost 5 bases and 3 bases, in that order; junction bases with no gene match: 8. The CDR3 nucleotides are TGTGCCAGCAGGTCCGCCGGGACAGGGTACTATGGCTACACCTTC. Its protein product is CASRSAGTGYYGYTF.

The chain recombines TRBV20-1 with TRBJ2-7, with 10 nucleotides matching TRBD2. Germline trimming cut 2 bases from V and 0 bases from J; bases unmatched to any gene: 1. This CDR3 has 14 amino acids. Germline CDR1 and CDR2: DFQATT and SNEGSKA (reference sequence). The CDR3 loop reads CSARTSGISYEQYF. The CDR3 DNA is TGCAGTGCTAGAACTAGCGGGATCTCCTACGAGCAGTACTTC.

This chain connects TRBV4-1 to TRBJ1-1; 9 positions agree with TRBD1. V trimming: 0 bases; J trimming: 5 bases; junction bases outside the gene matches: 7. The CDR3 length is 16 residues. In germline, CDR1 is MGHRA, CDR2 YSYEKL. The DNA for the CDR3 is TGCGCCAGCAGCCAAGAACAGGGGGCAAGTAGGACTGAAGCTTTCTTT. It yields the protein CASSQEQGASRTEAFF.

The chain carries TRBV3-1 and TRBJ1-1, with D unclear. The CDR3 runs 13 residues. Per the germline V gene, CDR1 is LGHDT and CDR2 is YNNKEL (reference sequence). V lost 3 bases, J lost 11 bases, and 16 bases lay in between. The CDR3 region has the DNA TGTGCCAGCAGCCATACCACAGCAAAGTCGGCTTTCTTT. Amino acid sequence: CASSHTTAKSAFF.

The rearrangement joins TRBV27 to TRBJ1-4; possibly TRBD1 for D (6 bases). This CDR3 comprises 15 residues. Germline V lookup: CDR1 MNHEY, CDR2 SMNVEV (reference sequence). V was clipped by 1 base and J by 5 bases, with 11 bases between them. The CDR3 nucleotides are TGTGCCAGCAGTTTATACAGGGCTTTGAATGAAAAACTGTTTTTT. Translated, it gives CASSLYRALNEKLFF.

The rearrangement joins TRBV5-4 to TRBJ2-3; no clear D gene. The V gene lost 2 bases and the J gene lost 6 bases, with 7 bases spanning the gap. CDR3 length: 12 residues. Germline V gene data show CDR1 as SGHNT and CDR2 as YYREEE (reference sequence). CDR3 bases: TGTGCCAGCAGCTTTGATGTGGATACGCAGTATTTT. Translation gives CASSFDVDTQYF.

The genes are TRBV11-2 and TRBJ2-1, with TRBD2 identical over 7 bases. CDR1 and CDR2 from the germline V gene are SGHAT and FQNNGV. This CDR3 comprises 17 residues. V was pared by 4 bases and J by 6 bases, with 15 bases of the junction left unmatched. Here the CDR3 reads CASSSHGQGGFSNEQFF. CDR3 nucleotide sequence: TGTGCCAGCAGCTCCCATGGGCAGGGAGGGTTTTCCAATGAGCAGTTCTTC. Using reference TRBV11-2 and TRBJ2-1 for the parts outside the CDR3, the full variable domain is EAGVAQSPRYKIIEKRQSVAFWCNPISGHATLYWYQQILGQGPKLLIQFQNNGVVDDSQLPKDRFSAERLKGVDSTLKIQPAKLEDSAVYLCASSSHGQGGFSNEQFFGPGTRLTVL.

This chain joins TRBV5-4 and TRBJ2-3; D unresolved. From germline, CDR1 is SGHNT and CDR2 YYREEE (reference sequence). The CDR3 consists of 16 residues. V was clipped by 3 bases and J by 5 bases, with 19 bases between them. The DNA of the CDR3 is TGTGCCAGCAGCTCGACACGTTTCGACACGAGAGATACGCAGTATTTT. Its protein is CASSSTRFDTRDTQYF. Combining the CDR3 with reference TRBV5-4 and TRBJ2-3 gives the whole variable domain ETGVTQSPTHLIKTRGQQVTLRCSSQSGHNTVSWYQQALGQGPQFIFQYYREEENGRGNFPPRFSGLQFPNYSSELNVNALELDDSALYLCASSSTRFDTRDTQYFGPGTRLTVL.

This clonotype was picked up one time. The J gene is TRBJ2-7, the V gene TRBV6-5; D ambiguous. Germline assignment: CDR1 MNHEY and CDR2 SVGAGI. V was pared by 11 bases and J by 7 bases, with 9 bases between. This CDR3 has 9 residues. The CDR3 DNA reads TGTGCCGGCGTAGGGGAGCAGTACTTC. The encoded protein is CAGVGEQYF.

This chain links TRBV6-5 with TRBJ2-5; TRBD2 matches at 16 bases. Germline V gives CDR1 MNHEY, CDR2 SVGAGI. The junction had 1 base not matched to a gene; V was cut back by 6 bases and J by 3 bases. The length of the CDR3 is 15 residues. The CDR3 loop reads CASRGLAGGEETQYF. DNA of the CDR3: TGTGCCAGCAGGGGACTAGCGGGAGGGGAAGAGACCCAGTACTTC.

The chain has TRBV3-1 and TRBJ2-1; TRBD2 aligns across 15 bases. J was trimmed by 9 bases and V by 6 bases; bases with no gene match: 12. The CDR3 loop spans 17 amino acids. Germline V gene data show CDR1 as LGHDT and CDR2 as YNNKEL (reference sequence). Here the CDR3 reads CASSLTSGLAGGSEQFF. The CDR3 DNA reads as TGTGCCAGCAGTTTAACATCGGGACTAGCGGGAGGTAGTGAGCAGTTCTTC.

The V and J genes are TRBV30 and TRBJ2-3; possibly TRBD2 for D (5 bases). Trimming pared 1 base from V and 2 bases from J, leaving 22 bases between. Germline lookup yields CDR1 GTSNPN and CDR2 SVGIG (reference sequence). The CDR3 has 18 residues. In nucleotides, the CDR3 is TGTGCCTGGAGTGCCCAGCCGACAACCGGGATATACACAGATACGCAGTATTTT. Translated: CAWSAQPTTGIYTDTQYF.

The chain combines TRBV4-1 with TRBJ2-1, with D maybe TRBD1 (5 bases). Germline V gives CDR1 MGHRA, CDR2 YSYEKL. The ends were cut back, 0 bases at V and 2 bases at J, with 14 bases in the middle. This CDR3 contains 17 residues. Here the CDR3 reads CASSQEFGRATYNEQFF. CDR3 in DNA: TGCGCCAGCAGCCAAGAGTTTGGCAGGGCGACCTACAATGAGCAGTTCTTC.